This note documents a single T cell receptor (beta chain) sequence. The antigen remains undetermined. These data come from a study of OX40 agonist ivuxolimab in advanced cancers. The wider study: The patients' treatment was ivuxolimab, an agonistic anti-OX40 (CD134) antibody. In three patients, partial responses were observed, one with hepatocellular carcinoma and two with cutaneous melanoma. Patients in dose escalation had liver, melanoma, kidney or head and neck cancers. Study-wide findings and caveats: Among T cells, CD8+ cells averaged more expanded clones than CD4+ cells.

V trimming: 3 bases; J trimming: 7 bases; junction bases outside the gene matches: 1. Germline lookup yields CDR1 LNHDA and CDR2 SQIVND (reference sequence). The CDR3 extends over 14 amino acids. Sequenced by immunoSEQ multiplex PCR; TCRdb stores in-frame clones only, minus some. The sample shows 100,000 or so clones, approximately 95% of them seen only once. The chain combines TRBV19 with TRBJ2-1, with 12 bases identical to TRBD2. Sequences were derived from CD4+ or CD8+ T cells sorted from blood, sampled in a trial of the OX40 agonist ivuxolimab. The clonotype was recovered from an adult with an advanced solid tumor such as melanoma, head and neck, liver or kidney cancer. The CDR3 DNA sequence: TGTGCCAGTAGTATGACTAGCGGGGGTAATGAGCAGTTCTTC. Protein: CASSMTSGGNEQFF.